These T cell receptor beta chains were read from a single sample in a study of blood T cell repertoires in COVID-19. Only in-frame clones appear in the TCRdb table, and some are missing; sequencing was by immunoSEQ multiplex PCR. This sample has over 120,000 clones, with approximately 87% found just once. What was sequenced was peripheral blood. The receptors stem from a woman in her forties or fifties with active or convalescent COVID-19. Each CDR3 is given with its conserved first and last residue. Fields, in order: D gene, V gene, J gene, CDR3 DNA, CDR3 protein. D genes are given only for firm matches.

TRBD1	TRBV5-1	TRBJ2-1	TGCGCCAGCAGCCGCGGGACAGGGCCTTACAATGAGCAGTTCTTC	CASSRGTGPYNEQFF
TRBD1	TRBV3-1/TRBV3-2	TRBJ2-7	TGTGCCAGCAGCCACGGGACAGTATACGAGCAGTACTTC	CASSHGTVYEQYF
.	TRBV9	TRBJ2-5	TGTGCCAGCAGCGTAGCCGCGCGGGGAGACAAAGAGACCCAGTACTTC	CASSVAARGDKETQYF
.	TRBV18	TRBJ2-7	TGTGCCAGCTCACCACCAGCATCAACCTACGAGCAGTACTTC	CASSPPASTYEQYF
.	TRBV7-9	TRBJ1-2	TGTGCCAGCAGCTTCTCCGGGACACCTAACTATGGCTACACCTTC	CASSFSGTPNYGYTF
TRBD2	TRBV27	TRBJ2-5	TGTGCCAGCAGTCCCCTGAAACTAGCGGGACCAGGAAGAGAGACCCAGTACTTC	CASSPLKLAGPGRETQYF
TRBD1	TRBV4-2	TRBJ1-2	TGTGCCAGCAGCCCTAACGGACAGGGGTTAGGTGGCTACACCTTC	CASSPNGQGLGGYTF
TRBD1	TRBV18	TRBJ1-5	TGTGCCAGCTCACCGGGACAGAATAGCAATCAGCCCCAGCATTTT	CASSPGQNSNQPQHF
.	TRBV4-1	TRBJ2-3	TGCGCCAGCAGCCAACTAGCCGGCCGCACAGATACGCAGTATTTT	CASSQLAGRTDTQYF
.	TRBV7-2	TRBJ2-5	TGTGCCAGCAGCTTAGGGGGGAGGGAGACCCAGTACTTC	CASSLGGRETQYF
.	TRBV6-2/TRBV6-3	TRBJ2-5	TGTGCCAGCAGTTTTCGCATCAGGGAAGAGACCCAGTACTTC	CASSFRIREETQYF